The clone carrying this T cell receptor beta chain has just a few counts. This entry comes from a study of OX40 agonist ivuxolimab in advanced cancers. Germline V gene sequence: CDR1 SGHTA, CDR2 FQGNSA. The CDR3 is 13 amino acids. Trimming shortened V by 5 bases and J by 7 bases, and 14 bases separated the two germline ends. Assay: immunoSEQ multiplex PCR; the TCRdb copy retains only in-frame clones and omits some. The table includes over 85,000 clones, roughly nine tenths detected once. Source: CD4+ or CD8+ T cells sorted from blood, taken in a trial of the OX40 agonist ivuxolimab. This clonotype originated in an adult with an advanced solid tumor such as melanoma, head and neck, liver or kidney cancer. This chain connects TRBV7-2 to TRBJ2-5; the D gene could be TRBD1 or TRBD2 (6 bases each). The CDR3 is CASSTSEGGTQYF. The CDR3 nucleotides read TGTGCCAGCAGCACATCCGAGGGGGGGACCCAGTACTTC.